The sequence of this TCR beta chain was determined in a study of shared clonotypes between healthy human individuals. Study findings and constraints: Sharing of clonotypes among donors was expected to vary with sequencing depth.

With regard to this clone: Its target is not known.

The CDR3 covers 17 residues. V dropped 2 bases and J dropped 5 bases, with 20 bases sitting between them. Germline CDR1 SGHRS, CDR2 YFSETQ. TCRdb's table, derived via immunoSEQ multiplex PCR, lists solely in-frame clones and lacks some. The data hold some 95,000 clones, with 67% observed a single time. Recent vaccinations or acute infections were absent in the healthy HIV-negative adult donors. CD8 memory combined CD45RO+ cells with CCR7-negative CD45RA+ TemRA cells. Sample: memory CD8+ T cells sorted from blood. The subset is: CD45RO+ cells pooled with CCR7-negative TemRA cells. The chain recombines TRBV5-1 with TRBJ2-1; possible D gene TRBD1, 5 bases. The source is a man younger than 40 in good health. The CDR3 coding sequence is TGCGCCAGCAGCTTTTTCGCTAACTCTGGACACGACAATGAGCAGTTCTTC. It specifies CASSFFANSGHDNEQFF.